This is a list of T cell receptor beta chains from one sample in a study of identical twins. TCRdb reanalysed the 5' RACE reads using MiXCR and keeps one entry per CDR3 protein. The table shows 500,000 to 650,000 distinct CDR3 sequences, with under 25% occurring only once. These data were likewise used in another study, on yellow fever vaccine responses in identical twins.

The sequenced sample was CD4+ T cells sorted from blood. The receptors shown here come from a woman aged 18-35 years in good health. Both conserved end residues are part of each CDR3. Each record gives: V gene, J gene, clone size, D gene, CDR3 protein, CDR3 DNA. A D gene is named only where the DNA matches it firmly. Expanded clones are given a class, and other clones once, few, many or no size at all.

v_call: TRBV5-1
j_call: TRBJ2-1
clone_size: NA
d_call: TRBD2
cdr3_aa: CASSRSSGPEQFF
cdr3_nt: TGCGCCAGCAGCCGTTCTAGCGGGCCTGAGCAGTTCTTC

v_call: TRBV3-1
j_call: TRBJ2-1
clone_size: NA
d_call: TRBD2
cdr3_aa: CASRRTGLAGGSNNEQFF
cdr3_nt: TGTGCCAGCAGGAGAACCGGACTAGCGGGGGGCTCGAACAATGAGCAGTTCTTC

v_call: TRBV5-1
j_call: TRBJ2-7
clone_size: few
d_call: TRBD2
cdr3_aa: CASSPYGSGGYEQYF
cdr3_nt: TGCGCCAGCAGCCCCTATGGCAGCGGGGGCTACGAGCAGTACTTC

v_call: TRBV12-3/TRBV12-4
j_call: TRBJ2-2
clone_size: NA
d_call: TRBD2
cdr3_aa: CASSLTSGTGELFF
cdr3_nt: TGTGCCAGCAGTTTGACTAGCGGCACCGGGGAGCTGTTTTTT

v_call: TRBV10-3
j_call: TRBJ2-7
clone_size: NA
d_call: NA
cdr3_aa: CAISEGSPYEQYF
cdr3_nt: TGTGCCATCAGTGAGGGATCCCCCTACGAGCAGTACTTC

v_call: TRBV7-3
j_call: TRBJ2-1
clone_size: NA
d_call: TRBD1
cdr3_aa: CASSRDRVLNEQFF
cdr3_nt: TGTGCCAGCAGCCGGGACAGGGTTTTGAATGAGCAGTTCTTC

v_call: TRBV11-2
j_call: TRBJ2-5
clone_size: NA
d_call: TRBD2
cdr3_aa: CASSLSRTSGETQYF
cdr3_nt: TGTGCCAGCAGCTTATCCCGGACTAGTGGGGAGACCCAGTACTTC

v_call: TRBV6-1
j_call: TRBJ1-1
clone_size: few
d_call: NA
cdr3_aa: CASSEGQGLVDSEAFF
cdr3_nt: TGTGCCAGCAGTGAAGGGCAGGGACTCGTAGATTCTGAAGCTTTCTTT

v_call: TRBV19
j_call: TRBJ2-2
clone_size: few
d_call: TRBD2
cdr3_aa: CASSSSGLAFTGELFF
cdr3_nt: TGTGCCAGTAGCTCGTCTGGACTAGCCTTCACCGGGGAGCTGTTTTTT

v_call: TRBV5-1
j_call: TRBJ2-3
clone_size: NA
d_call: TRBD2
cdr3_aa: CASSRGTSGSSDTQYF
cdr3_nt: TGCGCCAGCAGCCGGGGGACTAGCGGGTCCAGTGATACGCAGTATTTT

v_call: TRBV27
j_call: TRBJ1-2
clone_size: NA
d_call: TRBD1
cdr3_aa: CASRPTGSYYGYTF
cdr3_nt: TGTGCCAGCAGGCCGACAGGGTCGTACTATGGCTACACCTTC

v_call: TRBV6-1
j_call: TRBJ1-1
clone_size: NA
d_call: NA
cdr3_aa: CASSAGHVGTEAFF
cdr3_nt: TGTGCCAGCAGCGCCGGCCACGTCGGGACTGAAGCTTTCTTT

v_call: TRBV29-1
j_call: TRBJ2-1
clone_size: NA
d_call: NA
cdr3_aa: CSVERVINEQFF
cdr3_nt: TGCAGCGTTGAACGGGTCATCAATGAGCAGTTCTTC

v_call: TRBV5-1
j_call: TRBJ2-2
clone_size: NA
d_call: NA
cdr3_aa: CASSLPLNSALNTGELFF
cdr3_nt: TGCGCCAGCAGCTTGCCCTTAAACAGTGCTCTGAACACCGGGGAGCTGTTTTTT

v_call: TRBV24-1
j_call: TRBJ2-7
clone_size: NA
d_call: NA
cdr3_aa: CATSDLQWTQTSSYEQYF
cdr3_nt: TGTGCCACCAGTGATTTGCAGTGGACTCAAACCTCTTCCTACGAGCAGTACTTC

v_call: TRBV3-1
j_call: TRBJ1-2
clone_size: few
d_call: TRBD1
cdr3_aa: CASSQTGGAGGYTF
cdr3_nt: TGTGCCAGCAGTCAAACAGGGGGCGCAGGAGGCTACACCTTC

v_call: TRBV29-1
j_call: TRBJ2-7
clone_size: few
d_call: NA
cdr3_aa: CSVESLGVDEEQYF
cdr3_nt: TGCAGCGTTGAAAGCTTAGGGGTGGATGAAGAGCAGTACTTC

v_call: TRBV5-1
j_call: TRBJ2-2
clone_size: few
d_call: NA
cdr3_aa: CASYEGTNTGELFF
cdr3_nt: TGCGCCAGCTATGAAGGGACCAACACCGGGGAGCTGTTTTTT

v_call: TRBV24-1
j_call: TRBJ2-3
clone_size: NA
d_call: TRBD1
cdr3_aa: CTTSDGQGPDTQYF
cdr3_nt: TGTACCACCAGTGATGGACAGGGTCCAGATACGCAGTATTTT

v_call: TRBV7-7
j_call: TRBJ2-3
clone_size: few
d_call: NA
cdr3_aa: CASSLEGGGTQYF
cdr3_nt: TGTGCCAGCAGCTTAGAGGGGGGCGGTACGCAGTATTTT

v_call: TRBV15
j_call: TRBJ2-3
clone_size: few
d_call: NA
cdr3_aa: CATSAMGASTDTQYF
cdr3_nt: TGTGCCACCAGCGCCATGGGGGCGAGCACAGATACGCAGTATTTT

v_call: TRBV15
j_call: TRBJ2-7
clone_size: NA
d_call: TRBD2
cdr3_aa: CATSPGLDYEQYF
cdr3_nt: TGTGCCACCAGCCCGGGACTAGATTACGAGCAGTACTTC

v_call: TRBV5-1
j_call: TRBJ2-6
clone_size: many
d_call: NA
cdr3_aa: CASSFGSGANVLTF
cdr3_nt: TGCGCCAGCAGCTTCGGATCTGGGGCCAACGTCCTGACTTTC

v_call: TRBV19
j_call: TRBJ1-6
clone_size: NA
d_call: NA
cdr3_aa: CASSTTSYNSPLHF
cdr3_nt: TGTGCCAGTAGTACTACTAGCTATAATTCACCCCTCCACTTT

v_call: TRBV25-1
j_call: TRBJ2-1
clone_size: NA
d_call: TRBD2
cdr3_aa: CASSGWGGFGEQFF
cdr3_nt: TGTGCCAGCAGTGGATGGGGGGGTTTCGGTGAGCAGTTCTTC

v_call: TRBV4-1
j_call: TRBJ2-1
clone_size: NA
d_call: TRBD2
cdr3_aa: CASSLRTSGDYNEQFF
cdr3_nt: TGCGCCAGCAGCCTGAGGACTAGCGGGGACTACAATGAGCAGTTCTTC

v_call: TRBV3-1
j_call: TRBJ1-4
clone_size: NA
d_call: TRBD1
cdr3_aa: CASSQTGGSNEKLFF
cdr3_nt: TGTGCCAGCAGCCAGACAGGGGGCTCTAATGAAAAACTGTTTTTT

v_call: TRBV7-2
j_call: TRBJ2-2
clone_size: few
d_call: NA
cdr3_aa: CASSSRTRRSGELFF
cdr3_nt: TGTGCCAGCAGCTCGCGGACGCGGAGGTCCGGGGAGCTGTTTTTT

v_call: TRBV20-1
j_call: TRBJ2-1
clone_size: NA
d_call: NA
cdr3_aa: CSAGYNEQFF
cdr3_nt: TGCAGTGCTGGATACAATGAGCAGTTCTTC

v_call: TRBV9
j_call: TRBJ1-1
clone_size: few
d_call: NA
cdr3_aa: CASSVLQGRVNTEAFF
cdr3_nt: TGTGCCAGCAGCGTCCTACAGGGTCGGGTGAACACTGAAGCTTTCTTT

v_call: TRBV20-1
j_call: TRBJ2-3
clone_size: few
d_call: NA
cdr3_aa: CSAKNRRADTQYF
cdr3_nt: TGCAGTGCTAAAAACAGGAGGGCAGATACGCAGTATTTT

v_call: TRBV7-9
j_call: TRBJ1-1
clone_size: NA
d_call: NA
cdr3_aa: CASSLARPSEMNTEAFF
cdr3_nt: TGTGCCAGCAGCTTAGCGCGTCCCAGTGAGATGAACACTGAAGCTTTCTTT

v_call: TRBV5-1
j_call: TRBJ1-5
clone_size: few
d_call: TRBD1
cdr3_aa: CASSAGQGGNQPQHF
cdr3_nt: TGCGCCAGCAGCGCGGGACAGGGGGGCAATCAGCCCCAGCATTTT

v_call: TRBV20-1
j_call: TRBJ2-7
clone_size: few
d_call: NA
cdr3_aa: CSASTAWSGKGEQYF
cdr3_nt: TGCAGTGCTAGCACCGCCTGGAGCGGCAAAGGCGAGCAGTACTTC

v_call: TRBV7-3
j_call: TRBJ2-1
clone_size: NA
d_call: TRBD2
cdr3_aa: CASSQSPIAGVHNEQFF
cdr3_nt: TGTGCCAGCAGCCAATCTCCAATAGCGGGAGTCCACAATGAGCAGTTCTTC

v_call: TRBV5-1
j_call: TRBJ2-1
clone_size: few
d_call: TRBD2
cdr3_aa: CASSLAASGVDEQFF
cdr3_nt: TGCGCCAGCAGCTTGGCGGCTAGCGGGGTGGATGAGCAGTTCTTC

v_call: TRBV7-9
j_call: TRBJ2-7
clone_size: NA
d_call: NA
cdr3_aa: CASSFVTEQYF
cdr3_nt: TGTGCCAGCAGCTTTGTAACCGAGCAGTACTTC

v_call: TRBV12-3/TRBV12-4
j_call: TRBJ1-5
clone_size: many
d_call: NA
cdr3_aa: CASSFGGLGQPQHF
cdr3_nt: TGTGCCAGCAGTTTCGGAGGGTTGGGACAGCCCCAGCATTTT

v_call: TRBV5-1
j_call: TRBJ1-1
clone_size: NA
d_call: NA
cdr3_aa: CASSLDGTADTEAFF
cdr3_nt: TGCGCCAGCAGCTTGGATGGCACAGCTGACACTGAAGCTTTCTTT

v_call: TRBV4-2
j_call: TRBJ2-3
clone_size: few
d_call: TRBD1
cdr3_aa: CASSQDRGGTQYF
cdr3_nt: TGTGCCAGCAGCCAGGACAGGGGAGGTACGCAGTATTTT

v_call: TRBV5-1
j_call: TRBJ2-3
clone_size: NA
d_call: TRBD1
cdr3_aa: CASSLEGTGRVDTQYF
cdr3_nt: TGCGCCAGCAGCTTGGAAGGGACAGGGCGCGTAGATACGCAGTATTTT

v_call: TRBV5-1
j_call: TRBJ2-6
clone_size: few
d_call: TRBD1
cdr3_aa: CASSLQGAGGANVLTF
cdr3_nt: TGCGCCAGCAGCTTACAGGGGGCCGGGGGGGCCAACGTCCTGACTTTC

v_call: TRBV7-2
j_call: TRBJ2-5
clone_size: NA
d_call: NA
cdr3_aa: CASSLDVTQTQYF
cdr3_nt: TGTGCCAGCAGCTTAGACGTGACACAGACCCAGTACTTC

v_call: TRBV29-1
j_call: TRBJ2-3
clone_size: few
d_call: TRBD2
cdr3_aa: CSVGGLAGDTDTQYF
cdr3_nt: TGCAGCGTTGGTGGGCTAGCGGGAGACACAGATACGCAGTATTTT

v_call: TRBV24-1
j_call: TRBJ2-7
clone_size: NA
d_call: NA
cdr3_aa: CATSDLLEIPLSYEQYF
cdr3_nt: TGTGCCACCAGTGATTTACTCGAAATCCCCCTCTCCTACGAGCAGTACTTC

v_call: TRBV5-1
j_call: TRBJ2-1
clone_size: NA
d_call: TRBD2
cdr3_aa: CASSSIAGGIGEQFF
cdr3_nt: TGCGCCAGCAGCTCAATTGCGGGGGGCATAGGTGAGCAGTTCTTC

v_call: TRBV3-1
j_call: TRBJ2-3
clone_size: NA
d_call: TRBD2
cdr3_aa: CASSQIRNPGLAGGMSDTQYF
cdr3_nt: TGTGCCAGCAGTCAAATTCGAAATCCGGGACTAGCGGGAGGAATGTCAGATACGCAGTATTTT

v_call: TRBV7-6
j_call: TRBJ2-6
clone_size: NA
d_call: TRBD1
cdr3_aa: CASSLDGDRGNSGANVLTF
cdr3_nt: TGTGCCAGCAGCTTAGATGGGGACAGGGGAAACTCTGGGGCCAACGTCCTGACTTTC

v_call: TRBV20-1
j_call: TRBJ2-1
clone_size: few
d_call: TRBD2
cdr3_aa: CKFSGGAGNEQFF
cdr3_nt: TGCAAGTTTAGCGGGGGGGCCGGGAATGAGCAGTTCTTC

v_call: TRBV10-3
j_call: TRBJ2-2
clone_size: many
d_call: NA
cdr3_aa: CAISVELSGTNTGELFF
cdr3_nt: TGTGCCATCAGTGTGGAATTGAGTGGAACGAACACCGGGGAGCTGTTTTTT

v_call: TRBV25-1
j_call: TRBJ1-4
clone_size: many
d_call: NA
cdr3_aa: CASSEGGAGEKLFF
cdr3_nt: TGTGCCAGCAGTGAAGGGGGCGCAGGGGAAAAACTGTTTTTT

v_call: TRBV6-1
j_call: TRBJ2-3
clone_size: NA
d_call: NA
cdr3_aa: CASSQWQGDTQYF
cdr3_nt: TGTGCCAGCAGTCAGTGGCAAGGGGATACGCAGTATTTT

v_call: TRBV5-1
j_call: TRBJ1-5
clone_size: NA
d_call: NA
cdr3_aa: CASSLAGVSNQPQHF
cdr3_nt: TGCGCCAGCAGCTTGGCAGGGGTCAGCAATCAGCCCCAGCATTTT

v_call: TRBV12-3/TRBV12-4
j_call: TRBJ2-4
clone_size: NA
d_call: NA
cdr3_aa: CASSLGGNTKNIQYF
cdr3_nt: TGTGCCAGCAGTTTGGGCGGGAATACCAAAAACATTCAGTACTTC

v_call: TRBV5-1
j_call: TRBJ1-1
clone_size: NA
d_call: NA
cdr3_aa: CASSFSSTTGTEAFF
cdr3_nt: TGCGCCAGCAGCTTTAGCTCGACTACTGGCACTGAAGCTTTCTTT

v_call: TRBV6-1
j_call: TRBJ2-1
clone_size: few
d_call: NA
cdr3_aa: CASIRESSYNEQFF
cdr3_nt: TGTGCCAGCATCCGGGAGAGCTCCTACAATGAGCAGTTCTTC

v_call: TRBV11-2
j_call: TRBJ2-7
clone_size: few
d_call: TRBD1
cdr3_aa: CASSSLTGGKLEQYF
cdr3_nt: TGTGCCAGCAGCTCCCTGACAGGGGGGAAGTTGGAGCAGTACTTC